This T cell receptor beta chain is from a study of CD8+ T cells in alopecia areata. The authors sorted pooled cutaneous lymph node cells using CD4, CD8alpha, NKG2D, NKG2ACE and other markers. Findings and caveats of the study: Possibly as an HLA-related effect, TCR sharing across patients appeared less clear than in mice.

Germline values: CDR1 NNHDY, CDR2 SYVADS. The CDR3 runs to 13 residues. V was clipped by 4 bases and J by 2 bases, with 6 bases between them. On this clone: Antigen: not known. Germline and genes here are mouse. The CDR3 is cut off 4 residues early in the read; its end comes from the germline J gene. The sample has other DNA sequences that encode this CDR3 too.

Isolated RNA was reverse transcribed into cDNA used as the sequencing template. The protocol was immunoSEQ multiplex PCR, while the TCRdb copy is restricted to in-frame clones and leaves out a portion. The data show more than 250,000 clones, with none appearing a single time. The clonotype comes from a C3H/HeJ mouse with alopecia areata. Mouse MHC haplotype: H2-k. The sequenced sample was CD4+ T cells sorted from a lymph node. The J gene is TRBJ2-2, the V gene TRBV13-3; D call uncertain. The DNA read from the CDR3 is TGTGCCAGCAGTCTTCAGAACACCGGG. This gives the protein CASSLQNTG. Given in full, the CDR3 is CASSLQNTGQLYF.